A single T cell receptor (beta chain) is shown here with its context. What it binds is unknown. RNA transcripts provided the source from which TCR beta CDR3 regions were amplified. HTBI primers were employed in a first-round RT-PCR of the TCR CDR3. TCRdb used MiXCR to reprocess the multiplex PCR reads, holding one entry per CDR3 protein. Of about 560,000 distinct CDR3 sequences detected, 15% to 20% appear once; the ten largest clones hold about 18%. This entry is derived from a study of T cells in Graves' hyperthyroidism and ophthalmopathy. PBMCs were collected from an approximately 9.5 ml volume of fresh peripheral blood. V was clipped by 1 base and J by 4 bases; unmatched bases: 7. The CDR3 has 15 amino acids. CDR1 is LGHDT, CDR2 YNNKEL, per germline (reference sequence). Study results and limitations: The majority of expanded thyroid clonotypes above 0.001 also appeared in blood.

Sequencing was carried out using blood. The clonotype was recovered from a woman under 30 with Graves' hyperthyroidism. This chain uses TRBV3-1 with TRBJ2-7; the match to TRBD2 covers 7 bases. The CDR3 nucleotides are TGTGCCAGCAGCCAAGGGCGGGGGAGTTTGTACGAGCAGTACTTC. Amino acid sequence: CASSQGRGSLYEQYF.